This TCR beta chain was found in a study of shared clonotypes between healthy human individuals. Researchers divided each subset's genomic DNA evenly across several immunoSEQ plates. How the authors handled the data: ImmunoSEQ only sent back junction sequences with no quality scores, so filtering was done differently. Profiled with immunoSEQ multiplex PCR; TCRdb holds only in-frame clones, not every one. V, J and clone size derive from that table, while D and trimming were established from the DNA sequence. Of some 510,000 clones listed, 70% to 80% are singletons. Study outcomes and limitations: Sample collection involved blood only; tissue repertoires are likely different.

The CDR3 loop spans 17 amino acids. The V segment lost 5 bases and the J segment 7 bases; nucleotides outside the gene matches: 19. Looked up from germline, CDR1 is MRHNA and CDR2 is SNTAGT. This clone was seen just once. Its antigen is still unknown. Samples left unsorted employed about 100 million PBMCs for genomic DNA. The sequenced sample was PBMCs. The sequence was obtained from a woman aged 40 to 50 in good health. Some clones in this sample may be carry-over from other donors' samples. The V and J genes are TRBV6-4 and TRBJ1-2, with TRBD1 identical over 7 bases. The CDR3 DNA reads TGTGCCAGCAGTAGAAGTACAAGACAGGGCGCGCTAAGTGGCTACACCTTC. This encodes CASSRSTRQGALSGYTF.